This TCR beta chain is from a study of CD4 T cells in relation to SARS-CoV-2 and coronaviruses. Study-level information: ViraFEST: approximately 10-day antigen culture of PBMCs, then TCR beta CDR3 sequencing. The HLA restriction of the shared crossreactive spike epitopes was mapped.

Before the COVID-19 pandemic, during about 2011-2019, CD4+ T cells were taken from unexposed donors. Isolation of CD4+ T cells took place after roughly nine days in culture. On this clone itself: Antigen unknown.

TCRdb keeps only in-frame clones here, not all; method: immunoSEQ multiplex PCR. The data contain approximately 25,000 clones, 70% to 80% of them singletons. In germline, CDR1 is KGHSH, CDR2 LQKENI. J gave up 6 bases and V 4 bases, and 17 bases lay outside the gene matches. The length of the CDR3 is 18 residues. Study conclusions and caveats: No crossreactivity against non-spike viral proteins was tested here.

The sequence came from a human donor in good health. The gene calls are TRBV18 and TRBJ2-1, with 8 bases matching TRBD2. The sequencing input was CD4+ T cells from PBMCs, cultured in vitro. The CDR3 sequence: CASSLSFSAGGPSNEQFF. CDR3 bases: TGTGCCAGCTCACTATCGTTTTCGGCGGGGGGCCCCTCCAATGAGCAGTTCTTC.